This entry features one TCR beta chain sequence. Original processing methods: Amplifying reference gene primers gave estimates of nucleated cell counts. The table came from immunoSEQ multiplex PCR; TCRdb's copy has only in-frame clones and leaves some out. V, J and clone size are taken as reported in that table, and D and trimming were inferred from the DNA itself. The table shows about 220,000 clones, with 65% to 85% occurring only once. Residents of 24 US areas, aged about 18 to 89 years, made up the participants. This record belongs to a study of blood T cell repertoires in COVID-19. Study information: Sites in the United States, Italy and Spain provided acute and convalescent COVID-19 samples.

Trimming at V came to 5 bases and at J to 8 bases, leaving 11 bases not matched to a gene. This CDR3 has 15 residues. Germline V gene sequence: CDR1 SGHTA, CDR2 FQGNSA. This sequence originates from a woman in her 40s who had recovered from COVID-19. Sequencing was carried out using PBMCs or T cells enriched from blood (not recorded which). The gene calls are TRBV7-2 and TRBJ2-1, with 8 bases that match TRBD2. This CDR3 reads CASSPPGLVRDEQFF. DNA for the CDR3: TGTGCCAGCAGCCCGCCGGGACTAGTCCGCGATGAGCAGTTCTTC. Combining the CDR3 with reference TRBV7-2 and TRBJ2-1 gives the whole variable domain GAGVSQSPSNKVTEKGKDVELRCDPISGHTALYWYRQSLGQGLEFLIYFQGNSAPDKSGLPSDRFSAERTGGSVSTLTIQRTQQEDSAVYLCASSPPGLVRDEQFFGPGTRLTVL.